These 18 T cell receptor beta chains were sequenced from one sample in a study of blood T cell repertoires in COVID-19. Clones were sequenced by immunoSEQ multiplex PCR, and TCRdb holds only the in-frame ones, with some missing. The table has some 300,000 clones, about 90% seen once; the top ten hold roughly 1%. The material sequenced was PBMCs or T cells enriched from blood (not recorded which). The receptors were sampled from a woman between 25 and 40 years old who had recovered from COVID-19.

There are a few counts of this clone. The V call is TRBV13, the J call TRBJ1-3, with 9 bases matching TRBD1. Germline loops: CDR1 PRHDT, CDR2 FYEKMQ (reference sequence). The CDR3 totals 15 residues. V was pared by 0 bases and J by 6 bases, with 3 bases of the junction left unmatched. The CDR3 DNA is TGTGCCAGCAGCTTAGGGGACAGGGGCTTAAACACCATATATTTT. It yields the protein CASSLGDRGLNTIYF. The full variable domain, completed using reference TRBV13 and TRBJ1-3, is AAGVIQSPRHLIKEKRETATLKCYPIPRHDTVYWYQQGPGQDPQFLISFYEKMQSDKGSIPDRFSAQQFSDYHSELNMSSLELGDSALYFCASSLGDRGLNTIYFGEGSWLTVV.

This chain uses TRBV28 with TRBJ2-7; D might be TRBD1 (5 bases). Germline CDR1 MDHEN, CDR2 SYDVKM. With 1 base removed from V and 4 bases from J, the gap between germline ends came to 14 bases. This CDR3 comprises 15 residues. The CDR3 loop reads CASSLLGLQPYEQYF. The CDR3 region has the DNA TGTGCCAGCAGTTTATTGGGGCTTCAGCCTTACGAGCAGTACTTC.

CDR3 amino acids: CSVGDSYEQYF. CDR3 sequence (DNA): TGCAGCGTTGGGGACAGCTACGAGCAGTACTTC. The chain combines TRBV29-1 with TRBJ2-7, with 7 bases aligning to TRBD1. This CDR3 spans 11 amino acids. The V segment lost 4 bases and the J segment 3 bases; nucleotides outside the gene matches: 0. Germline V gene lookup returns CDR1 SQVTM and CDR2 ANQGSEA.

The chain carries TRBV28 and TRBJ1-2, with a tentative D call TRBD1 (5 bases). CDR1 is MDHEN and CDR2 is SYDVKM in the germline V gene. V was pared by 3 bases and J by 4 bases, with 9 bases between. The CDR3 totals 13 residues. The CDR3 nucleotides are TGTGCCAGCAGTTTTCCAGGGATCTATGGCTACACCTTC. Its protein product is CASSFPGIYGYTF.

The chain links TRBV28 to TRBJ1-3; D might be TRBD1 (6 bases). Germline lookup yields CDR1 MDHEN and CDR2 SYDVKM. The CDR3 runs to 15 residues. V gave up 5 bases and J gave up 4 bases, with 15 bases separating them. The chain's CDR3 is CASSPLGTQGNTIYF. DNA for the CDR3: TGTGCCAGCAGTCCTCTTGGGACACAGGGAAACACCATATATTTT.

The chain couples TRBV6-5 to TRBJ1-1; possible D gene TRBD1, 5 bases. The germline V gene encodes CDR1 MNHEY and CDR2 SVGAGI. V was pared by 4 bases and J by 3 bases, with 9 bases between. There are 13 residues in the CDR3. The CDR3 is CASSWGRDTEAFF. The CDR3 nucleotides read TGTGCCAGCAGTTGGGGGAGGGACACTGAAGCTTTCTTT.

V usage is TRBV28 and J usage is TRBJ1-1; 8 bases are a match to TRBD1. The CDR3 is made up of 12 amino acids. CDR1 is MDHEN, CDR2 SYDVKM, per germline. Trimming cost V 5 bases and J 10 bases; bases outside gene matches: 6. The DNA of the CDR3 is TGTGCCAGCAGTGCAAAAGACAGGGGAGCTTTCTTT. Its translation: CASSAKDRGAFF. Combining the CDR3 with reference TRBV28 and TRBJ1-1 gives the whole variable domain DVKVTQSSRYLVKRTGEKVFLECVQDMDHENMFWYRQDPGLGLRLIYFSYDVKMKEKGDIPEGYSVSREKKERFSLILESASTNQTSMYLCASSAKDRGAFFGQGTRLTVV.

The chain combines TRBV7-8 with TRBJ2-1, with TRBD2 as a possible D gene (6 bases). The CDR3 is made up of 19 amino acids. CDR1 is SGHVS, CDR2 FQNEAQ, per germline. V was pared by 5 bases and J by 0 bases, with 23 bases between. Here the CDR3 DNA reads TGTGCCAGCAGCCCGGGTGGCAGCGCGGGACCTTACTCCTACAATGAGCAGTTCTTC. Translating gives CASSPGGSAGPYSYNEQFF.

This clone was detected once. The chain has TRBV5-1 and TRBJ1-1; 8 nucleotides agree with TRBD1. Germline V gives CDR1 SGHRS, CDR2 YFSETQ. The CDR3 length is 15 residues. Trimming took 2 bases from V and 5 from J; bases not matched to a gene: 8. The CDR3, as DNA: TGCGCCAGCAGCTTCGGACAGGGATTGGGAACTGAAGCTTTCTTT. Translated, it gives CASSFGQGLGTEAFF.

The genes are TRBV7-2 and TRBJ1-2; the D gene is possibly TRBD1 (6 bases). V lost 1 base to trimming and J lost 4 bases, with 13 bases between them. The CDR3 totals 15 residues. Looked up from germline, CDR1 is SGHTA and CDR2 is FQGNSA. For the CDR3, the DNA is TGTGCCAGCAGCTTAGACCGGGACACCATCTATGGCTACACCTTC. Amino acids: CASSLDRDTIYGYTF.

The V and J genes are TRBV27 and TRBJ2-1, with 10 bases that match TRBD2. The CDR3 has 17 amino acids. CDR1 MNHEY and CDR2 SMNVEV come from the germline V gene (reference sequence). With 5 bases clipped from V and 4 bases from J, the junction kept 11 bases outside the gene matches. The CDR3 DNA is TGTGCCAGCAGTATGGGGGCCCGGACTAGCGGTTACAATGAGCAGTTCTTC. The encoded protein is CASSMGARTSGYNEQFF.

This sequence joins TRBV24-1 and TRBJ2-1; 9 positions match TRBD1. Germline loops: CDR1 KGHDR, CDR2 SFDVKD. The CDR3 totals 16 residues. V shed 4 bases, J shed 9 bases, and the junction held 12 bases outside the gene matches. CDR3 nucleotides: TGTGCCACCAGTGACACCGGGACAGGGACCCGAGGTGAGCAGTTCTTC. Amino acids: CATSDTGTGTRGEQFF.

The chain employs TRBV2 and TRBJ2-1; 9 nucleotides match TRBD1. Germline V gives CDR1 SNHLY, CDR2 FYNNEI. Losses at the gene ends were 6 bases for V and 1 base for J; bases not matched to a gene: 7. CDR3 size: 16 residues. CDR3 in DNA: TGTGCCAGCAGGGGACCCGGGACAGGGTCCTACAATGAGCAGTTCTTC. As protein: CASRGPGTGSYNEQFF.

The rearrangement links TRBV23-1 to TRBJ2-7, with 8 positions matching TRBD1. Being an ORF, TRBV23-1 has a function that is uncertain. The CDR3 has 16 amino acids. V was pared by 6 bases and J by 9 bases, with 19 bases of the junction left unmatched. CDR3 in DNA: TGCGCCAGCAGCCCCCCGCGACAGGGGCTGCGACACGGGCAGTACTTC. It encodes CASSPPRQGLRHGQYF.

The V gene is TRBV27, the J gene TRBJ1-5, with D possibly TRBD1 on 5 matching bases. This CDR3 comprises 14 residues. V was clipped by 5 bases and J by 4 bases, with 12 bases between them. Germline V lookup: CDR1 MNHEY, CDR2 SMNVEV (reference sequence). The CDR3 here is CASSGPGLNQPQHF. The CDR3 nucleotides are TGTGCCAGCAGTGGCCCGGGACTTAATCAGCCCCAGCATTTT.

The V and J genes are TRBV27 and TRBJ1-2, with 9 bases lining up with TRBD1. J gave up 7 bases and V 5 bases, and 8 bases lay outside the gene matches. Per the germline V gene, CDR1 is MNHEY and CDR2 is SMNVEV (reference sequence). The CDR3 totals 14 residues. CDR3 in amino acids: CASSIDRGRFGYTF. For the CDR3, the DNA is TGTGCCAGCAGTATTGACAGGGGGAGGTTTGGCTACACCTTC.

This chain uses TRBV4-1 with TRBJ2-7, with D possibly TRBD1 on 5 matching bases. Trimming took 0 bases from V and 0 from J, leaving 15 bases between them. This CDR3 spans 17 amino acids. Per germline, CDR1 MGHRA and CDR2 YSYEKL. This CDR3 reads CASSQDLAGMGSYEQYF. The CDR3 coding sequence is TGCGCCAGCAGCCAAGATCTTGCAGGGATGGGCTCCTACGAGCAGTACTTC.

The chain carries TRBV9 and TRBJ1-6; D possibly corresponds to TRBD1 (6 bases). The CDR3 length is 15 residues. Per germline, CDR1 SGDLS and CDR2 YYNGEE. The V end was cut by 3 bases, the J end by 5 bases, with 12 bases between. In DNA, the CDR3 is TGTGCCAGCAGCGCGACAGGCCTAGATAATTCACCCCTCCACTTT. It encodes CASSATGLDNSPLHF. Combining the CDR3 with reference TRBV9 and TRBJ1-6 gives the whole variable domain DSGVTQTPKHLITATGQRVTLRCSPRSGDLSVYWYQQSLDQGLQFLIQYYNGEERAKGNILERFSAQQFPDLHSELNLSSLELGDSALYFCASSATGLDNSPLHFGNGTRLTVT.